This TCR beta chain was sequenced for a study of control samples from healthy donors and cancer patients. There are a few counts of this clone. The method was immunoSEQ multiplex PCR; TCRdb's version includes in-frame clones alone and lacks a portion of them. The table shows more than 95,000 clones, with around 86% occurring only once. This CDR3 has 13 residues. The germline V gene encodes CDR1 SQVTM and CDR2 ANQGSEA. Trimming removed 3 bases from V and 0 bases from J, with 8 bases in between. This receptor was obtained from a man aged 40-55 years in good health. This chain connects TRBV29-1 to TRBJ2-5; no reliable D call. The source material was blood. CDR3 DNA sequence: TGCAGCGTTGACAACACCTACCAAGAGACCCAGTACTTC. It translates to CSVDNTYQETQYF.